A selection of T cell receptor beta chains follows, all from one sample in a study of T cells in localized non-small cell lung cancer. Data came from immunoSEQ multiplex PCR; TCRdb stores just in-frame clones and leaves some out. The table has over 2,000 clones, around 25% seen once. The sample consisted of lung tumor tissue, taken before any cancer treatment. These receptors all come from a female donor older than 55 with stage I lung adenocarcinoma. Each CDR3 is given with its conserved first and last residue. D genes are given only for firm matches. Rows may omit the clone size; those that give it use once, few, many or a size class.

d_call	clone_size	v_call	j_call	cdr3_nt	cdr3_aa
.	.	TRBV28	TRBJ1-1	TGTGCCAGCAGTTTGGTGGCCACTGAAGCTTTCTTT	CASSLVATEAFF
.	.	TRBV6-8	TRBJ2-7	TGTGCCAGCAACCACAGGAGCTCCTACGAGCAGTACTTC	CASNHRSSYEQYF
TRBD1	few	TRBV11-3	TRBJ2-1	TGTGCCAGCAGCTTAGGTTCGGGACAGGGTGAGCAGTTCTTC	CASSLGSGQGEQFF
TRBD1	.	TRBV9	TRBJ2-2	TGTGCCAGCAGCACAGGACAGGGGTTCACCGGGGAGCTGTTTTTT	CASSTGQGFTGELFF
TRBD2	once	TRBV10-2	TRBJ2-7	TGCGCCACCATGCCGGGACTAGAGTCGAACGAGCAGTACTTC	CATMPGLESNEQYF
.	few	TRBV6-1	TRBJ1-6	TGTGCCAGCAGTGAAGCGCTTGGGGGACACGAGGGTTCACCCCTCCACTTT	CASSEALGGHEGSPLHF
.	medium-sized	TRBV11-3	TRBJ1-1	TGTGCCAGCAGCCCGGGGGGAGGGATGAACACTGAAGCTTTCTTT	CASSPGGGMNTEAFF
.	.	TRBV30	TRBJ2-3	TGTGCCTGGACTCAGGGTGGGGCAGATACGCAGTATTTT	CAWTQGGADTQYF
TRBD1	.	TRBV15	TRBJ2-6	TGTGCCACCAGCAGAGTAGGGGGCTGGGCCAACGTCCTGACTTTC	CATSRVGGWANVLTF
.	few	TRBV11-3	TRBJ2-6	TGTGCCAGCAGCCTCACCGGGGCCTCGTGGGTCTCTGGGGCCAACGTCCTGACTTTC	CASSLTGASWVSGANVLTF
.	.	TRBV30	TRBJ2-4	TGTGCCTGCTCGCCTAGGGGGGCCAAAAACATTCAGTACTTC	CACSPRGAKNIQYF
.	.	TRBV5-1	TRBJ2-2	TGCGCCAGCAGCCCAATTCCCGGTCGGACGAGCACCGGGGAGCTGTTTTTT	CASSPIPGRTSTGELFF
.	.	TRBV19	TRBJ1-3	TGTGCCAGTAGCGAGAGTTCTGGAAACACCATATATTTT	CASSESSGNTIYF
.	.	TRBV19	TRBJ1-1	TGTGCCAGTAGTATCTTGCCGGGGAACACTGAAGCTTTCTTT	CASSILPGNTEAFF
.	few	TRBV9	TRBJ1-1	TGTGCCAGCAGCGTAACCCCTCGTCTCCAGTACACTGAAGCTTTCTTT	CASSVTPRLQYTEAFF
.	few	TRBV27	TRBJ2-4	TGTGCCAGCAGTTCAACAGGGGCCAAAAACATTCAGTACTTC	CASSSTGAKNIQYF
.	.	TRBV6-8	TRBJ1-1	TGTGCCAGCAATATATCCCCCCTATTAGAGACTGAAGCTTTCTTT	CASNISPLLETEAFF
TRBD1	.	TRBV19	TRBJ1-2	TGTGCCAGTAGTAACCCGAACCAACAGGGGACCTATGGCTACACCTTC	CASSNPNQQGTYGYTF
TRBD1	.	TRBV6-8	TRBJ2-2	TGTGCCAGCAGTTACTCGACTCGGCCCGGGACAGGGGGTCGGAGCGGGGAGCTGTTTTTT	CASSYSTRPGTGGRSGELFF
TRBD2	few	TRBV28	TRBJ2-7	TGTGCCAGCAGACGTAGCGGGAGGGCCGAGGGCGAGCAGTACTTC	CASRRSGRAEGEQYF
.	.	TRBV12-5	TRBJ2-7	TGTGCTAGTGGTTTGGTACTCCCTTACTACGAGCAGTACTTC	CASGLVLPYYEQYF
TRBD1	few	TRBV6-8	TRBJ1-1	TGTGCCACCAGTTGGGACAGTTCGAACACTGAAGCTTTCTTT	CATSWDSSNTEAFF
TRBD1	.	TRBV6-8	TRBJ2-7	TGTGCCAGCAGTTACGGCGGACAGGCCGTCGAGCAGTACTTC	CASSYGGQAVEQYF
.	.	TRBV19	TRBJ2-1	TGTGCCAGTAGTTTAAGCGGGACATATTCGTTCAATGAGCAGTTCTTC	CASSLSGTYSFNEQFF
TRBD2	.	TRBV28	TRBJ2-2	TGTGCCAGCAGACCTAGCGGGAGAGGCGGGGAGCTGTTTTTT	CASRPSGRGGELFF
.	.	TRBV11-3	TRBJ2-1	TGTGCCAGCAGCTTTGGACCGTCGGGATTCCAGGCCACCTACAATGAGCAGTTCTTC	CASSFGPSGFQATYNEQFF
.	.	TRBV30	TRBJ1-2	TGTGCCTGGAGTCGGGGGGACTATGGCTACACCTTC	CAWSRGDYGYTF
TRBD2	many	TRBV11-3	TRBJ2-5	TGTGCCAGCAGCCAACTAGCGGGAGGGAGTGAGACCCAGTACTTC	CASSQLAGGSETQYF
.	.	TRBV18	TRBJ2-7	TGTGCCAGCGCCACCCCCGGGGTTCCCTACGAGCAGTACTTC	CASATPGVPYEQYF
TRBD2	.	TRBV23-1	TRBJ2-1	TGCGCCAGCAGTAAACGGACTAGCGGGAGTAGTGGCACCTACAATGAGCAGTTCTTC	CASSKRTSGSSGTYNEQFF
.	.	TRBV11-3	TRBJ1-2	TGTGCCAGCAGCCCGTTCCGGGGGGGCCGCCCTAACTATGGCTACACCTTC	CASSPFRGGRPNYGYTF
.	.	TRBV29-1	TRBJ1-2	TGCAGCGTTGATCGGGGCCGTGGCTATGGCTACACCTTC	CSVDRGRGYGYTF
TRBD1	few	TRBV11-1	TRBJ2-7	TGTGCCAGCAGTTTGCCGGGACAGGGTCCCTACGAGCAGTACTTC	CASSLPGQGPYEQYF
TRBD2	large	TRBV11-3	TRBJ2-3	TGTGCCAGCAGCCCCAGACTAGCGGGAGTTTCAATAGATACGCAGTATTTT	CASSPRLAGVSIDTQYF
TRBD1	.	TRBV5-1	TRBJ2-7	TGCGCCAGCAGCTCCGGGACAGGGCTCTCCGAGCAGTACTTC	CASSSGTGLSEQYF
TRBD1	.	TRBV19	TRBJ1-2	TGTGCCAGTACCCCCGGGACAGGGGACAACTATGGCTACACCTTC	CASTPGTGDNYGYTF
TRBD1	large	TRBV5-1	TRBJ1-2	TGCGCCAGCAGCCCGCGGGACAGGGTCTATGGCTACACCTTC	CASSPRDRVYGYTF
.	.	TRBV6-8	TRBJ1-2	TGTGCCAGCAGTTCCCCCCTTGACAAGTATGGCTACACCTTC	CASSSPLDKYGYTF
.	.	TRBV18	TRBJ1-4	TGTGCCAGCTCACCGCGGCGGCCAAATGAAAAACTGTTTTTT	CASSPRRPNEKLFF
.	.	TRBV6-8	TRBJ2-3	TGTGCCATCAGTGCGAGGGGGGAGACAGATACGCAGTATTTT	CAISARGETDTQYF
.	.	TRBV18	TRBJ2-5	TGTGCCAGCTCACCCAGGACAGCCCAGCAAGAGACCCAGTACTTC	CASSPRTAQQETQYF
TRBD1	few	TRBV28	TRBJ1-2	TGTGCCAGCAGTTTATGGCATAGGGGACAGGGGGCGTTAGGCTACACCTTC	CASSLWHRGQGALGYTF
TRBD1	medium-sized	TRBV6-8	TRBJ2-2	TGTGCCAGCAGGCTGACAGGGCTGGTCTCCGGGGAGCTGTTTTTT	CASRLTGLVSGELFF
TRBD1	few	TRBV6-8	TRBJ1-2	TGTGCCAGCAGTTACATAGGGACAGGGGGCTTTAGTGGGCTTGGCTATGGCTACACCTTC	CASSYIGTGGFSGLGYGYTF
TRBD2	few	TRBV28	TRBJ2-1	TGTGCCAGCATCAGGACTAGCTTGGGTGAGCAGTTCTTC	CASIRTSLGEQFF
TRBD1	.	TRBV5-1	TRBJ1-2	TGCGCCAGCAGCACGATGGGGGACAGCTATGGCTACACCTTC	CASSTMGDSYGYTF
.	.	TRBV6-8	TRBJ2-2	TGTGCCAGCAGGCCCGTAGGGGGGGAGCTGTTTTTT	CASRPVGGELFF
TRBD1	few	TRBV6-8	TRBJ2-7	TGTGCCAGCGGACACAGGGGCCGCGAGCAGTACTTC	CASGHRGREQYF
.	.	TRBV6-8	TRBJ2-7	TGTGCCAGCAGTGACCAGGGGGGGCCCTACGAGCAGTACTTC	CASSDQGGPYEQYF
TRBD1	.	TRBV6-8	TRBJ1-3	TGTGCCAGCAGTTACGGACAGGGGGCCACTGGAAACACCATATATTTT	CASSYGQGATGNTIYF
.	.	TRBV11-3	TRBJ2-2	TGTGCCAGCAGTTCAATGATAGCGGCGAACACCGGGGAGCTGTTTTTT	CASSSMIAANTGELFF
.	.	TRBV5-1	TRBJ1-3	TGCGCCAGCAGCTTGGGGACAGCGAGCTCTGGAAACACCATATATTTT	CASSLGTASSGNTIYF
.	.	TRBV5-1	TRBJ1-3	TGCGCCAGCAGCCCTGCGGGGGGTACTGGAAACACCATATATTTT	CASSPAGGTGNTIYF
TRBD1	.	TRBV6-8	TRBJ1-1	TGTGCCAGCAGCCGACCGGCAGGGGGAGTAGCTTTCTTT	CASSRPAGGVAFF